A single sample gave rise to the 20 T cell receptor beta chains below, sequenced in a study of OX40 agonist ivuxolimab in advanced cancers. The protocol was immunoSEQ multiplex PCR, while the TCRdb copy is restricted to in-frame clones and leaves out a portion. The table lists about 25,000 clones, 86% of them singletons. Sequences were derived from CD4+ or CD8+ T cells sorted from blood, sampled in a trial of the OX40 agonist ivuxolimab. These receptors originate from an adult with an advanced solid tumor such as melanoma, head and neck, liver or kidney cancer.

The chain combines TRBV27 with TRBJ2-3; TRBD2 matches at 14 bases. The CDR3 consists of 16 residues. Germline V CDR1 and CDR2: MNHEY, SMNVEV (reference sequence). V lost 3 bases and J lost 4; bases outside the gene matches: 3. The CDR3 sequence: CASSFGGLAGADTQYF. CDR3 DNA: TGTGCCAGCAGTTTCGGGGGACTAGCGGGGGCAGATACGCAGTATTTT.

The V call is TRBV10-2, the J call TRBJ2-5; the D call may be TRBD1 or TRBD2 (5 bases each). The J call may be in error: the DNA end matches TRBJ2-7 better. CDR1 and CDR2 from the germline V gene are WSHSY and SAAADI. The CDR3 consists of 14 residues. CDR3 nucleotides: TGCGCCAGCAGTGAGGGGGGACCGACGTACGAGCAGTACTTC. This translates into CASSEGGPTYEQYF.

This clone came up once. The chain has TRBV28 and TRBJ2-1; D is possibly TRBD1 or TRBD2 (5 bases each). Germline V gene sequence: CDR1 MDHEN, CDR2 SYDVKM. The CDR3 covers 17 residues. Trimming took 1 base from V and 0 from J, leaving 13 bases between them. CDR3: CASSLLGEGSSYNEQFF. For the CDR3, the DNA is TGTGCCAGCAGTTTATTGGGGGAAGGGAGCTCCTACAATGAGCAGTTCTTC.

The rearrangement joins TRBV27 to TRBJ2-2; TRBD2 agrees at 7 bases. Germline V gene data show CDR1 as MNHEY and CDR2 as SMNVEV (reference sequence). The CDR3 runs to 16 residues. With 6 bases clipped from V and 5 bases from J, the junction kept 12 bases outside the gene matches. As DNA, the CDR3 is TGTGCCAGCAGCCAAAGGGTGGGAGGGCCGACCGGGGAGCTGTTTTTT. It encodes CASSQRVGGPTGELFF.

This clone has a single count. The chain has TRBV13 and TRBJ2-5, with TRBD2 matching over 10 bases. The CDR3 contains 16 residues. V lost 7 bases to trimming and J lost 5 bases; unmatched junction nucleotides: 13. CDR1 and CDR2 (germline): PRHDT, FYEKMQ (reference sequence). CDR3 sequence reads: CASTQTPLGLAETQYF. The CDR3 DNA is TGTGCCAGCACCCAAACCCCCCTGGGACTAGCGGAGACCCAGTACTTC.

The chain combines TRBV27 with TRBJ2-1; 7 bases agree with TRBD2. With 2 bases clipped from V and 0 bases from J, the junction kept 1 base outside the gene matches. Germline V gene data show CDR1 as MNHEY and CDR2 as SMNVEV (reference sequence). The CDR3 is made up of 15 amino acids. In nucleotides, the CDR3 is TGTGCCAGCAGTTTAGGCGGGAGCTCCTACAATGAGCAGTTCTTC. Residues: CASSLGGSSYNEQFF.

This chain links TRBV5-1 with TRBJ2-1, with D uncertain. The V gene's germline CDR1 is SGHRS and CDR2 YFSETQ. The CDR3 totals 12 residues. Trimming stripped 2 bases from V and 8 bases from J, with 8 bases between. CDR3 sequence (DNA): TGCGCCAGCAGCTTTGAGGCGTATGAGCAGTTCTTC. Residues: CASSFEAYEQFF.

The J gene is TRBJ2-3, the V gene TRBV27, with D perhaps matching TRBD1 (5 bases). The CDR3 runs to 14 residues. Germline lookup yields CDR1 MNHEY and CDR2 SMNVEV (reference sequence). Trimming pared 3 bases from V and 3 bases from J, leaving 10 bases between. As DNA, the CDR3 is TGTGCCAGCAGTTTTCAGGGATTTACAGATACGCAGTATTTT. Translating gives CASSFQGFTDTQYF.

The rearrangement links TRBV27 to TRBJ2-7, with 8 positions matching TRBD2. The CDR3 is 12 amino acids. Germline lookup yields CDR1 MNHEY and CDR2 SMNVEV (reference sequence). V gave up 7 bases and J gave up 5 bases; unmatched junction bases: 4. CDR3: CASTGGGDEQYF. CDR3 coding DNA: TGTGCCAGCACGGGGGGGGGCGACGAGCAGTACTTC.

V usage is TRBV2 and J usage is TRBJ1-1; 9 bases map to TRBD1. The CDR3 runs to 13 residues. V shed 5 bases, J shed 5 bases, and the junction held 3 bases outside the gene matches. Germline V gene sequence: CDR1 SNHLY, CDR2 FYNNEI. CDR3 protein: CASSTGQGTEAFF. CDR3 DNA sequence: TGTGCCAGCAGTACCGGACAGGGGACTGAAGCTTTCTTT.

Only a few counts were recorded for this clone. The chain employs TRBV19 and TRBJ1-5; D is possibly TRBD1 (5 bases). Trimming stripped 7 bases from V and 4 bases from J, with 11 bases between. CDR1 and CDR2 (germline): LNHDA, SQIVND (reference sequence). CDR3 length: 13 residues. The CDR3 protein is CASMMGGNQPQHF. DNA for the CDR3: TGTGCCAGTATGATGGGGGGAAATCAGCCCCAGCATTTT.

This clone came up a few times. The chain carries TRBV15 and TRBJ2-7; 7 bases map to TRBD1. Unmatched junction bases numbered 7, after V lost 3 bases and J lost 5 bases. Germline V CDR1 and CDR2: LNHNV, YYDKDF (reference sequence). The CDR3 covers 14 residues. CDR3 sequence: CATSSSGTVDEQYF. Written as DNA, the CDR3 is TGTGCCACCAGCAGCTCCGGGACAGTTGACGAGCAGTACTTC.

The chain couples TRBV28 to TRBJ1-1, with unresolved D. Trimming shortened V by 6 bases and J by 4 bases, and 6 bases separated the two germline ends. In germline, CDR1 is MDHEN, CDR2 SYDVKM. The CDR3 sequence is 11 residues long. CDR3 sequence reads: CASSPGTEAFF. The DNA for the CDR3 is TGTGCCAGCAGCCCAGGCACTGAAGCTTTCTTT.

The J gene is TRBJ1-6, the V gene TRBV4-1; D is unclear. The CDR3 runs 16 residues. Trimming shortened V by 4 bases and J by 6 bases, and 16 bases separated the two germline ends. Germline V gene data show CDR1 as MGHRA and CDR2 as YSYEKL. CDR3 DNA sequence: TGCGCCAGCAGCCTCGGAGGGCACGGGGTTAATTCACCCCTCCACTTT. Protein: CASSLGGHGVNSPLHF.

This sequence joins TRBV5-1 and TRBJ2-1, with D possibly being TRBD2 (6 bases). The CDR3 is 13 amino acids. The V end was cut by 2 bases, the J end by 5 bases, with 8 bases between. Germline CDR1 and CDR2: SGHRS and YFSETQ. In DNA form, the CDR3 reads TGCGCCAGCAGCTTAACGGGAGACAATGAGCAGTTCTTC. As protein: CASSLTGDNEQFF. The full variable domain, completed using reference TRBV5-1 and TRBJ2-1, is KAGVTQTPRYLIKTRGQQVTLSCSPISGHRSVSWYQQTPGQGLQFLFEYFSETQRNKGNFPGRFSGRQFSNSRSEMNVSTLELGDSALYLCASSLTGDNEQFFGPGTRLTVL.

The chain links TRBV9 to TRBJ1-4; D is possibly TRBD1 (6 bases). Germline assignment: CDR1 SGDLS and CDR2 YYNGEE. This CDR3 has 15 amino acids. Trimming left V 3 bases short and J 6 bases short, with 15 bases between. The CDR3 region has the DNA TGTGCCAGCAGCGAACAGGGTTGGTTGGATGAAAAACTGTTTTTT. Its translation is CASSEQGWLDEKLFF.

V is TRBV19 and J is TRBJ2-2; the D is unclear. V was cut by 2 bases and J by 6 bases, with 7 bases left in between. The CDR3 contains 13 residues. CDR1 and CDR2 from the germline V gene are LNHDA and SQIVND (reference sequence). For the CDR3, the DNA is TGTGCCAGTAGTATAACATCCGCCGGGGAGCTGTTTTTT. Translation: CASSITSAGELFF.

The CDR3 DNA is TGTGCCAGTAGGAAACAGGGGATTCAAGAGACCCAGTACTTC. Its protein product is CASRKQGIQETQYF. V and J are TRBV19 and TRBJ2-5, with TRBD1 matching 7 bases. The germline V gene encodes CDR1 LNHDA and CDR2 SQIVND (reference sequence). This CDR3 region has 14 residues. The trim removed 6 bases at V and 2 bases at J, leaving 6 bases unmatched. Based on the CDR3 plus reference TRBV19 and TRBJ2-5, the full variable domain is DGGITQSPKYLFRKEGQNVTLSCEQNLNHDAMYWYRQDPGQGLRLIYYSQIVNDFQKGDIAEGYSVSREKKESFPLTVTSAQKNPTAFYLCASRKQGIQETQYFGPGTRLLVL.

The chain recombines TRBV6-5 with TRBJ2-7; a possible D gene is TRBD2 (6 bases). V lost 8 bases and J lost 6, with 11 bases in between. Per germline, CDR1 MNHEY and CDR2 SVGAGI. The CDR3 sequence is 11 residues long. The CDR3 protein is CASRGGVEQYF. Written as DNA, the CDR3 is TGTGCCAGCCGAGGAGGGGTCGAGCAGTACTTC.

The chain couples TRBV5-5 to TRBJ2-7; TRBD1 matches 8 bases. Germline CDR1 reads SGHKS; CDR2 reads YYEKEE (reference sequence). V lost 3 bases and J lost 0; bases outside the gene matches: 5. There are 15 residues in the CDR3. CDR3 sequence: CASSWGQVVSYEQYF. The CDR3 DNA reads as TGTGCCAGCAGCTGGGGACAGGTGGTCTCCTACGAGCAGTACTTC.